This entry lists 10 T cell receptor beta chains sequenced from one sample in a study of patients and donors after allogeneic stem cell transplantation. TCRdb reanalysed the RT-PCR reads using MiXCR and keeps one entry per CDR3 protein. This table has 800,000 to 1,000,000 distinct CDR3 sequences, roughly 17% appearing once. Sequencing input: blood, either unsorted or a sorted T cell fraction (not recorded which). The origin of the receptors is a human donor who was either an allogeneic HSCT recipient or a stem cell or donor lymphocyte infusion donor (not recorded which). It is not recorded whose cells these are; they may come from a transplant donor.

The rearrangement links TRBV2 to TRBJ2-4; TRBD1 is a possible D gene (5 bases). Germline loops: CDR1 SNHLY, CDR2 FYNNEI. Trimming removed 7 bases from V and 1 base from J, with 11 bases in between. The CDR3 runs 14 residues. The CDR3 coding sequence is TGTGCCAGCAAACCGACAGCTGCCAAAAACATTCAGTACTTC. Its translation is CASKPTAAKNIQYF.

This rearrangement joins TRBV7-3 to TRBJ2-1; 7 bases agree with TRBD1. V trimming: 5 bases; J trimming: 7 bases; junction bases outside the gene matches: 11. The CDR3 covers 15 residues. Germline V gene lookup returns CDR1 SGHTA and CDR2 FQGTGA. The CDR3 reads CASSQQGSRGNEQFF. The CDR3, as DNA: TGTGCCAGCAGCCAACAGGGGTCTCGCGGGAATGAGCAGTTCTTC.

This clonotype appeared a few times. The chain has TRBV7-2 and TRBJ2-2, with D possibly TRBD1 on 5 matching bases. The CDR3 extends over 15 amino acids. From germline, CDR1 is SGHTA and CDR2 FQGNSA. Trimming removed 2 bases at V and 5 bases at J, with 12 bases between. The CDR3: CASSLRGDFTGELFF. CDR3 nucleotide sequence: TGTGCCAGCAGCTTAAGGGGCGATTTTACCGGGGAGCTGTTTTTT.

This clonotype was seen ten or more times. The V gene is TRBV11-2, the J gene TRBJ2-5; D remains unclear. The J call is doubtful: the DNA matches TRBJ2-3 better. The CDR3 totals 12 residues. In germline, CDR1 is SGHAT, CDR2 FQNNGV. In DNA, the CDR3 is TGTGCCAGCAGCCTCGACCGACGTACGCAGTATTTT. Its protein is CASSLDRRTQYF.

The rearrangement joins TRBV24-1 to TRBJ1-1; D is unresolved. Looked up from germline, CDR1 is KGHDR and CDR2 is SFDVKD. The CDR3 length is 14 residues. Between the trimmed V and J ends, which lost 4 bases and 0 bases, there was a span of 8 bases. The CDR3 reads CATSDTGLNTEAFF. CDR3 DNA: TGTGCCACCAGTGACACTGGTCTGAACACTGAAGCTTTCTTT.

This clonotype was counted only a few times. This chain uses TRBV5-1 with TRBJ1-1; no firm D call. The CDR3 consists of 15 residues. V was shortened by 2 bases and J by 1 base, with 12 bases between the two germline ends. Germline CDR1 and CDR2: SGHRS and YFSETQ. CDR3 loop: CASSLFDPSNTEAFF. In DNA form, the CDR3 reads TGCGCCAGCAGCTTATTCGATCCCTCGAACACTGAAGCTTTCTTT.

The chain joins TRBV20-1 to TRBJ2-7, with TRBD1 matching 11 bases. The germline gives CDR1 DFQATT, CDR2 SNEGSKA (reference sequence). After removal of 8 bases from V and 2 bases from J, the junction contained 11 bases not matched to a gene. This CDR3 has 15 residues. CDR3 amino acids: CSSLEGQGATYEQYF. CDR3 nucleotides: TGCAGTTCCTTAGAAGGACAGGGGGCTACCTACGAGCAGTACTTC.

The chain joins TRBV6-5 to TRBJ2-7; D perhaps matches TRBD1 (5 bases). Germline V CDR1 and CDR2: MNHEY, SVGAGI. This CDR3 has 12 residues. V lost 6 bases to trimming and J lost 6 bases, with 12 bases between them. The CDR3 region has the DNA TGTGCCAGCAGGAGGAAGCAGGGCGAGCAGTACTTC. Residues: CASRRKQGEQYF.

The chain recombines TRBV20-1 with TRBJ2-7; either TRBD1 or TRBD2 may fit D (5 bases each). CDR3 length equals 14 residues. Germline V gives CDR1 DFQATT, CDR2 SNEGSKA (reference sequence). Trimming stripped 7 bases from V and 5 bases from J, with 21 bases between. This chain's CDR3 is CSGFHRQGVHEQYF. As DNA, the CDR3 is TGCAGTGGTTTCCACCGGCAGGGAGTCCACGAGCAGTACTTC.

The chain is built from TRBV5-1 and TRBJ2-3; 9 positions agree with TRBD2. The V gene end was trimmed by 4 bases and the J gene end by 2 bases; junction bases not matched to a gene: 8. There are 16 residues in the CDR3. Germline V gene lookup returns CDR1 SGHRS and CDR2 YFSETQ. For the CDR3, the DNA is TGCGCCAGCAGCACGGGACTAGCCCCTTACACAGATACGCAGTATTTT. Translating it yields CASSTGLAPYTDTQYF.